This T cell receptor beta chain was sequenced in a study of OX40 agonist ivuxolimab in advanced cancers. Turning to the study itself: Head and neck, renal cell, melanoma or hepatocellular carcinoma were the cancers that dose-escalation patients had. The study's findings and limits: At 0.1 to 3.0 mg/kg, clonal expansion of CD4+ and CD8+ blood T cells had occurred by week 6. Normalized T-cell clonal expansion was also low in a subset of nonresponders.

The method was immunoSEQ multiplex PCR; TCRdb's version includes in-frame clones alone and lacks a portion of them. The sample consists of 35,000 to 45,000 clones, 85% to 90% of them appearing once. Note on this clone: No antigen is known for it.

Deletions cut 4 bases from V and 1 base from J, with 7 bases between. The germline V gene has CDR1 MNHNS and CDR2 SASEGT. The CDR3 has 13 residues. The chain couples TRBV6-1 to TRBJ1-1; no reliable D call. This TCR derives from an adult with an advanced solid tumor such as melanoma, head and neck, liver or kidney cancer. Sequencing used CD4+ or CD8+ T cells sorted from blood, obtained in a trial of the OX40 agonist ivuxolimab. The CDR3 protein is CASSAAGNTEAFF. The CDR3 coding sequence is TGTGCCAGCAGTGCCGCAGGGAACACTGAAGCTTTCTTT.